One sample yielded the 30 T cell receptor beta chains listed below, sequenced in a study of blood T cell repertoires in COVID-19. Produced via immunoSEQ multiplex PCR; TCRdb's table is partial and in-frame only. Here the sample spans about 240,000 clones, 80% to 85% being singletons. The sequenced sample was peripheral blood. The source of these receptors is a woman aged 55-69 years with active or convalescent COVID-19.

The V gene is TRBV2, the J gene TRBJ1-1; 12 bases line up with TRBD1. CDR1 SNHLY and CDR2 FYNNEI come from the germline V gene. The junction had 9 bases not matched to a gene; V was cut back by 7 bases and J by 6 bases. This CDR3 comprises 15 residues. The CDR3 bases are TGTGCCAGCAAAGGGTCGGGACAGGGGGCCTCTGAAGCTTTCTTT. Translated: CASKGSGQGASEAFF.

This clone was seen a handful of times. The gene calls are TRBV7-2 and TRBJ1-6, with D uncertain. In germline, CDR1 is SGHTA, CDR2 FQGNSA. The CDR3 consists of 17 residues. Trimming left V 1 base short and J 0 bases short, with 10 bases between. The chain's CDR3 is CASSLVPISSYNSPLHF. CDR3 nucleotides: TGTGCCAGCAGCTTAGTCCCGATCAGCTCCTATAATTCACCCCTCCACTTT.

This clone was found a few times. This chain uses TRBV27 with TRBJ1-1; 11 bases line up with TRBD1. The germline gives CDR1 MNHEY, CDR2 SMNVEV (reference sequence). With V trimmed by 6 bases and J by 4 bases, 7 bases remained unmatched. This CDR3 has 15 amino acids. The CDR3, as DNA: TGTGCCAGCAGAAGGACAGGGGGCTGGGGCACTGAAGCTTTCTTT. Its translation is CASRRTGGWGTEAFF.

V is TRBV19 and J is TRBJ2-3; tentatively, D is TRBD1 (6 bases). The CDR3 consists of 16 residues. Germline CDR1 and CDR2: LNHDA and SQIVND (reference sequence). V gave up 5 bases and J gave up 0 bases, with 15 bases separating them. CDR3 residues: CASSPGQFPSTDTQYF. CDR3 in DNA: TGTGCCAGTAGTCCCGGACAGTTCCCGAGCACAGATACGCAGTATTTT. Complete variable domain (other parts from reference TRBV19 and TRBJ2-3): DGGITQSPKYLFRKEGQNVTLSCEQNLNHDAMYWYRQDPGQGLRLIYYSQIVNDFQKGDIAEGYSVSREKKESFPLTVTSAQKNPTAFYLCASSPGQFPSTDTQYFGPGTRLTVL.

The sample holds a few counts of this clone. The V and J genes are TRBV19 and TRBJ1-2; the match to TRBD1 covers 10 bases. Germline CDR1 LNHDA, CDR2 SQIVND (reference sequence). J was trimmed by 8 bases and V by 9 bases; bases with no gene match: 9. The CDR3 sequence is 13 residues long. As DNA, the CDR3 is TGTGCCAGCCGGACAGGGGGGGCGTGGGGCTACACCTTC. Protein product: CASRTGGAWGYTF.

The chain joins TRBV2 to TRBJ2-7; 7 nucleotides align to TRBD1. The V gene end was trimmed by 4 bases and the J gene end by 3 bases; junction bases not matched to a gene: 6. Germline loops: CDR1 SNHLY, CDR2 FYNNEI. This CDR3 contains 14 residues. The CDR3 region is CASSVETGSYEQYF. The CDR3 region has the DNA TGTGCCAGCAGTGTAGAGACAGGGAGCTACGAGCAGTACTTC. The full variable domain, in which reference TRBV2 and TRBJ2-7 provide the parts outside the CDR3, is EPEVTQTPSHQVTQMGQEVILRCVPISNHLYFYWYRQILGQKVEFLVSFYNNEISEKSEIFDDQFSVERPDGSNFTLKIRSTKLEDSAMYFCASSVETGSYEQYFGPGTRLTVT.

The chain links TRBV7-9 to TRBJ1-2; TRBD1 matches 11 bases. The junction had 2 bases not matched to a gene; V was cut back by 2 bases and J by 6 bases. CDR1 is SEHNR, CDR2 FQNEAQ, per germline (reference sequence). The CDR3 is 14 amino acids. CDR3: CASSLRDRGDGYTF. CDR3 bases: TGTGCCAGCAGCTTAAGGGACAGGGGGGATGGCTACACCTTC.

This chain links TRBV30 with TRBJ1-2; perhaps TRBD1 as D (5 bases). V was pared by 0 bases and J by 2 bases, with 16 bases between. CDR1 GTSNPN and CDR2 SVGIG come from the germline V gene (reference sequence). CDR3 length: 16 amino acids. CDR3 region: CAWSVIGRQPNYGYTF. CDR3 bases: TGTGCCTGGAGTGTGATAGGGCGACAGCCAAACTATGGCTACACCTTC.

J is TRBJ2-5 and V is TRBV7-2; no firm D call. Germline assignment: CDR1 SGHTA and CDR2 FQGNSA. The CDR3 length is 13 residues. Between the trimmed V and J ends, which lost 3 bases and 1 base, there was a span of 6 bases. For the CDR3, the DNA is TGTGCCAGCAGCTTTTACACCCAAGAGACCCAGTACTTC. Its translation: CASSFYTQETQYF.

V and J are TRBV6-2 or TRBV6-3 and TRBJ2-5; 8 nucleotides align to TRBD1. Trimming cost V 6 bases and J 1 base; bases outside gene matches: 7. CDR3 length equals 15 residues. Germline V gives CDR1 MNHEY, CDR2 SVGEGT. The CDR3 reads CASSRGQGRQETQYF. The CDR3 DNA follows: TGTGCCAGCAGCCGCGGACAGGGACGCCAAGAGACCCAGTACTTC.

The CDR3 sequence: CASSRIAGGQVFADTQYF. The CDR3 region has the DNA TGTGCCAGCAGCAGAATAGCGGGGGGGCAAGTTTTCGCAGATACGCAGTATTTT. The chain joins TRBV7-9 to TRBJ2-3; 11 bases line up with TRBD2. This CDR3 has 18 residues. CDR1 is SEHNR, CDR2 FQNEAQ, per germline (reference sequence). V shed 5 bases and J 4 bases; nucleotides not matched to a gene: 14.

The genes are TRBV6-5 and TRBJ2-2; D possibly corresponds to TRBD2 (6 bases). Trimming removed 0 bases at V and 4 bases at J, with 9 bases between. Germline CDR1 reads MNHEY; CDR2 reads SVGAGI. The CDR3 is 15 amino acids. The chain's CDR3 is CASSYSSGSTGELFF. The DNA of the CDR3 is TGTGCCAGCAGTTACTCTTCCGGGAGCACCGGGGAGCTGTTTTTT.

This clone has a handful of counts. The gene calls are TRBV27 and TRBJ2-2, with 8 bases identical to TRBD1. The CDR3 length is 14 residues. The V segment lost 5 bases and the J segment 6 bases; nucleotides outside the gene matches: 5. Germline V lookup: CDR1 MNHEY, CDR2 SMNVEV (reference sequence). CDR3 in DNA: TGTGCCAGCAGTCCCCAGACAGGGGCCGGGGAGCTGTTTTTT. It specifies CASSPQTGAGELFF.

This chain uses TRBV7-9 with TRBJ2-5; D gene ambiguous. Germline V gene data show CDR1 as SEHNR and CDR2 as FQNEAQ (reference sequence). Trimming cost V 5 bases and J 5 bases, with 12 bases left between them. The CDR3 is 13 residues long. DNA for the CDR3: TGTGCCAGCAGCCTAGGGTCCGCGGAGACCCAGTACTTC. This gives the protein CASSLGSAETQYF.

This rearrangement joins TRBV3-1 (or the pseudogene TRBV3-2) to TRBJ2-1; weak D call: TRBD2 (5 bases). V was trimmed by 0 bases and J by 9 bases, leaving 15 bases between them. CDR3 size: 15 residues. The germline gives CDR1 LGHDT, CDR2 YNNKEL (reference sequence). The CDR3 loop reads CASSQEALVLSEQFF. The CDR3 DNA is TGTGCCAGCAGCCAAGAGGCACTAGTATTGAGTGAGCAGTTCTTC.

The rearrangement links TRBV19 to TRBJ2-2; 7 bases align to TRBD2. CDR1 and CDR2 from the germline V gene are LNHDA and SQIVND (reference sequence). The CDR3 runs 15 residues. The trim removed 7 bases at V and 4 bases at J, leaving 9 bases unmatched. The CDR3 coding sequence is TGTGCCAGTATATCCGGGAGGCTTTCCACCGGGGAGCTGTTTTTT. This translates into CASISGRLSTGELFF. The full variable domain, in which reference TRBV19 and TRBJ2-2 provide the parts outside the CDR3, is DGGITQSPKYLFRKEGQNVTLSCEQNLNHDAMYWYRQDPGQGLRLIYYSQIVNDFQKGDIAEGYSVSREKKESFPLTVTSAQKNPTAFYLCASISGRLSTGELFFGEGSRLTVL.

This clone occurred once. The chain employs TRBV28 and TRBJ2-7, with D maybe TRBD1 (6 bases). The CDR3 is 13 residues long. Trimming cost V 3 bases and J 7 bases, with 13 bases left between them. Per germline, CDR1 MDHEN and CDR2 SYDVKM. In DNA, the CDR3 is TGTGCCAGCAGTTTTGGGGGCTTAGAGGAGCAGTACTTC. Translating gives CASSFGGLEEQYF.

The chain combines TRBV4-3 with TRBJ1-2; a weak D match, TRBD1 (5 bases). The length of the CDR3 is 15 residues. The V end lost 4 bases, the J end lost 2 bases, and 14 bases lay between the germline ends. Germline V CDR1 and CDR2: LGHNA, YSLEER. CDR3 loop: CASSPQSGVNYGYTF. For the CDR3, the DNA is TGCGCCAGCAGCCCCCAGTCGGGGGTCAACTATGGCTACACCTTC.

The genes are TRBV7-2 and TRBJ2-5, with a possible D match to TRBD1 (6 bases). Germline V CDR1 and CDR2: SGHTA, FQGNSA. This CDR3 is 16 amino acids long. Trimming removed 5 bases at V and 1 base at J, with 17 bases between. The CDR3 nucleotides are TGTGCCAGCAGCCTTAAACAGGGTGGGGGCCAAGAGACCCAGTACTTC. Amino acid sequence: CASSLKQGGGQETQYF.

This clone appeared a single time. The chain recombines TRBV5-1 with TRBJ1-2, with 7 bases aligning to TRBD1. Germline lookup yields CDR1 SGHRS and CDR2 YFSETQ. This CDR3 is built from 15 residues. V gave up 2 bases and J gave up 3 bases; unmatched junction bases: 7. For the CDR3, the DNA is TGCGCCAGCAGCTTTATAGGGGGCGAGGACTATGGCTACACCTTC. Amino acids: CASSFIGGEDYGYTF.

This chain uses TRBV18 with TRBJ2-3; 9 bases agree with TRBD2. Trimming took 6 bases from V and 0 from J; bases not matched to a gene: 4. Germline CDR1 and CDR2: KGHSH and LQKENI. CDR3 size: 15 residues. The CDR3 reads CASSGLAPSTDTQYF. In DNA form, the CDR3 reads TGTGCCAGCTCTGGACTAGCGCCCAGCACAGATACGCAGTATTTT.

The chain links TRBV4-3 to TRBJ1-2; 7 bases fit TRBD1. Germline CDR1 LGHNA, CDR2 YSLEER. The CDR3 has 14 residues. V dropped 3 bases and J dropped 8; count of bases not matched to a gene: 9. CDR3 sequence: CASSHRQGWEGYTF. CDR3 bases: TGCGCCAGCAGCCACAGACAGGGATGGGAAGGCTACACCTTC.

The chain employs TRBV7-9 and TRBJ2-1; a possible D gene is TRBD2 (5 bases). The germline V gene encodes CDR1 SEHNR and CDR2 FQNEAQ (reference sequence). The CDR3 spans 14 residues. The germline V and J ends were trimmed by 2 bases and 8 bases, with 13 bases remaining between them. CDR3 DNA sequence: TGTGCCAGCAGCTTAATACCGATGGAGGATGAGCAGTTCTTC. Protein sequence: CASSLIPMEDEQFF.

This chain uses TRBV19 with TRBJ1-1, with 8 bases matching TRBD1. With V trimmed by 9 bases and J by 8 bases, 2 bases remained unmatched. The CDR3 is 10 amino acids. Germline-derived CDR1 and CDR2 are LNHDA and SQIVND (reference sequence). The chain's CDR3 is CASHRGEAFF. Here the CDR3 DNA reads TGTGCCAGCCACAGGGGGGAAGCTTTCTTT.

The chain joins TRBV4-1 to TRBJ1-5, with TRBD1 matching 8 bases. Per germline, CDR1 MGHRA and CDR2 YSYEKL. This CDR3 contains 15 residues. Trimming at V came to 4 bases and at J to 4 bases, leaving 6 bases not matched to a gene. In nucleotides, the CDR3 is TGCGCCAGCAGCCGGTCGGACAGGGTGAATCAGCCCCAGCATTTT. Its translation: CASSRSDRVNQPQHF.

J is TRBJ1-3 and V is TRBV7-4; 7 bases agree with TRBD1. Germline V gives CDR1 SGHVT, CDR2 SQSDAQ. Trimming took 7 bases from V and 6 from J; bases not matched to a gene: 15. The CDR3 has 16 amino acids. The CDR3, as DNA: TGTGCCAGCAAGCCCCGCCACAGGGGAAGGGAAAACACCATATATTTT. It is translated as CASKPRHRGRENTIYF. The full variable domain, its missing parts supplied by reference TRBV7-4 and TRBJ1-3, is GAGVSQSPRYKVAKRGRDVALRCDSISGHVTLYWYRQTLGQGSEVLTYSQSDAQRDKSGRPSGRFSAERPERSVSTLKIQRTEQGDSAVYLCASKPRHRGRENTIYFGEGSWLTVV.

The chain carries TRBV18 and TRBJ1-1, with D possibly being TRBD1 (5 bases). Trimming removed 3 bases at V and 1 base at J, with 12 bases between. This CDR3 is built from 15 residues. In germline, CDR1 is KGHSH, CDR2 LQKENI. Here the CDR3 DNA reads TGTGCCAGCTCACCCCAGAAGGGGAAGAACACTGAAGCTTTCTTT. This translates into CASSPQKGKNTEAFF.

The chain is built from TRBV18 and TRBJ2-2; TRBD1 matches at 10 bases. This CDR3 spans 14 amino acids. The V segment lost 8 bases and the J segment 3 bases; nucleotides outside the gene matches: 3. Per germline, CDR1 KGHSH and CDR2 LQKENI. CDR3 in amino acids: CASKGQGDTGELFF. The CDR3 coding sequence is TGTGCCAGCAAAGGACAGGGGGACACCGGGGAGCTGTTTTTT.

This rearrangement joins TRBV4-3 to TRBJ2-1, with D maybe TRBD2 (6 bases). Trimming left V 10 bases short and J 4 bases short, with 23 bases between. The CDR3 spans 16 residues. CDR1 is LGHNA and CDR2 is YSLEER in the germline V gene. This CDR3 reads CATQRKGRKRYNEQFF. CDR3 DNA: TGCGCCACCCAGAGGAAGGGGAGGAAACGGTACAATGAGCAGTTCTTC.

V gene TRBV12-5 combines with J gene TRBJ1-5; D is unclear. CDR3 length equals 17 residues. Trimming shortened V by 3 bases and J by 0 bases, and 15 bases separated the two germline ends. Looked up from germline, CDR1 is LGHNT and CDR2 is FRNRAP. CDR3 coding DNA: TGTGCTAGTGGTTTTTTCGCGGAAGCATATAGCAATCAGCCCCAGCATTTT. Protein product: CASGFFAEAYSNQPQHF.